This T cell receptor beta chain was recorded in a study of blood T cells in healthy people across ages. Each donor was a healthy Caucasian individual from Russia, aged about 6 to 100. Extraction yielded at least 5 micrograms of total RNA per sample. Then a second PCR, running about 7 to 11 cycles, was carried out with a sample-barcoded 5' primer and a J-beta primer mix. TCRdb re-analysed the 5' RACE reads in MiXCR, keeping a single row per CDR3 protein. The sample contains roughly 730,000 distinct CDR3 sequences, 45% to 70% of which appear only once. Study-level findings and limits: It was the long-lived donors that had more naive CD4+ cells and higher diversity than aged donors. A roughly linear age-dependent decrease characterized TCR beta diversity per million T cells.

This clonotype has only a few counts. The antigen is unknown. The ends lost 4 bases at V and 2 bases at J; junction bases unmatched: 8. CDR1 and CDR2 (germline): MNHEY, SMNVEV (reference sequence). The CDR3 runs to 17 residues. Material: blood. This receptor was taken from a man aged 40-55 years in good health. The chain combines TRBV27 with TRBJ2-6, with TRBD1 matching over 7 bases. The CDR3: CASSWDSSSTGANVLTF. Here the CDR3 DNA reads TGTGCCAGCAGTTGGGACAGCAGCAGTACTGGGGCCAACGTCCTGACTTTC.